The 29 T cell receptor beta chains below come from one sample, sequenced in a study of cytomegalovirus exposure and HLA in healthy donors. Both 60 Vbeta primers and 13 Jbeta primers went into the PCR. The assay was immunoSEQ multiplex PCR, and TCRdb's table has in-frame clones only and misses some. The data hold about 190,000 clones, with more than 85% observed a single time. Sequenced sample: PBMCs. Receptor source: a woman between 18 and 30 years old in good health and CMV-seronegative.

This clone has a single count. The V call is TRBV30, the J call TRBJ2-7; 9 bases are shared with TRBD1. This CDR3 contains 13 residues. The trim removed 4 bases at V and 2 bases at J, leaving 3 bases unmatched. Germline lookup yields CDR1 GTSNPN and CDR2 SVGIG (reference sequence). The CDR3 nucleotides are TGTGCCTGGATGGGGACAGGGACCTACGAGCAGTACTTC. Translating gives CAWMGTGTYEQYF. Full variable domain (outside the CDR3, taken from reference TRBV30 and TRBJ2-7): SQTIHQWPATLVQPVGSPLSLECTVEGTSNPNLYWYRQAAGRGLQLLFYSVGIGQISSEVPQNLSASRPQDRQFILSSKKLLLSDSGFYLCAWMGTGTYEQYFGPGTRLTVT.

The rearrangement links TRBV10-3 to TRBJ1-1; 10 nucleotides agree with TRBD1. The CDR3 has 17 residues. V dropped 11 bases and J dropped 2; count of bases not matched to a gene: 17. Germline loops: CDR1 ENHRY, CDR2 SYGVKD. The DNA for the CDR3 is TGTGCCGCCACGACAGGGGGCGGAAACCCCCTTAACACTGAAGCTTTCTTT. Translated, it gives CAATTGGGNPLNTEAFF.

The chain links TRBV11-2 to TRBJ2-5; 10 bases match TRBD2. From germline, CDR1 is SGHAT and CDR2 FQNNGV. The CDR3 length is 14 residues. J gave up 4 bases and V 5 bases, and 4 bases lay outside the gene matches. CDR3 residues: CASSVRLAGETQYF. The CDR3 DNA reads TGTGCCAGCAGCGTACGACTAGCGGGAGAGACCCAGTACTTC.

The rearrangement links TRBV7-3 to TRBJ2-5, with TRBD2 as a possible D gene (6 bases). The germline V gene encodes CDR1 SGHTA and CDR2 FQGTGA. Trimming shortened V by 0 bases and J by 5 bases, and 13 bases separated the two germline ends. This CDR3 is built from 15 residues. CDR3 sequence reads: CASSLTGGGVETQYF. The CDR3 DNA is TGTGCCAGCAGCTTAACGGGTGGCGGGGTGGAGACCCAGTACTTC.

The chain joins TRBV27 to TRBJ1-2, with 7 nucleotides matching TRBD1. The trim removed 5 bases at V and 4 bases at J, leaving 7 bases unmatched. The CDR3 covers 14 residues. CDR1 and CDR2 from the germline V gene are MNHEY and SMNVEV (reference sequence). CDR3 loop: CASSKTGRGYGYTF. Written as DNA, the CDR3 is TGTGCCAGCAGTAAGACAGGGAGAGGCTATGGCTACACCTTC.

This sequence joins TRBV6-5 and TRBJ2-5; 7 bases fit TRBD2. The J call is in doubt because the DNA end fits TRBJ2-7 better. Germline assignment: CDR1 MNHEY and CDR2 SVGAGI. This CDR3 is 13 amino acids long. The CDR3 sequence: CASSSGEGREQYF. As DNA, the CDR3 is TGTGCCAGCAGTTCCGGGGAGGGGCGCGAGCAGTACTTC.

The J gene is TRBJ1-5, the V gene TRBV19; 8 nucleotides agree with TRBD1. The CDR3 runs 17 residues. Germline values: CDR1 LNHDA, CDR2 SQIVND (reference sequence). Germline trimming cut 6 bases from V and 1 base from J; bases unmatched to any gene: 11. CDR3 coding DNA: TGTGCCAGTAGAACCCGGTTCAGGGGGCAGAGCAATCAGCCCCAGCATTTT. It specifies CASRTRFRGQSNQPQHF.

J is TRBJ2-7 and V is TRBV29-1, with 11 positions matching TRBD1. The CDR3 is 13 amino acids. The ends lost 3 bases at V and 7 bases at J; junction bases unmatched: 5. CDR1 SQVTM and CDR2 ANQGSEA come from the germline V gene. The DNA for the CDR3 is TGCAGCGTTGACTGGACAGGGGGCGGGGAGCAGTACTTC. Amino acid sequence: CSVDWTGGGEQYF.

CDR3 in amino acids: CASSLTGGSYEEQYF. In DNA, the CDR3 is TGTGCCAGCAGTCTAACAGGGGGCTCGTATGAAGAGCAGTACTTC. This chain joins TRBV27 and TRBJ2-7; TRBD1 matches 9 bases. The CDR3 loop spans 15 amino acids. Trimming removed 5 bases from V and 7 bases from J; junction bases left unmatched: 12. Per germline, CDR1 MNHEY and CDR2 SMNVEV (reference sequence).

The rearrangement links TRBV5-1 to TRBJ2-7; 7 bases are a match to TRBD2. The CDR3 has 15 residues. Germline CDR1 is SGHRS and CDR2 is YFSETQ. The junction had 3 bases not matched to a gene; V was cut back by 0 bases and J by 0 bases. This chain's CDR3 is CASSLGGRSSYEQYF. In nucleotides, the CDR3 is TGCGCCAGCAGCTTGGGCGGGAGAAGCTCCTACGAGCAGTACTTC.

The genes are TRBV6-6 and TRBJ2-3, with D tentatively TRBD2 (6 bases). Germline-derived CDR1 and CDR2 are MNHNY and SVGAGI (reference sequence). This CDR3 has 14 residues. Trimming cost V 9 bases and J 6 bases, with 19 bases left between them. The CDR3 DNA reads as TGTGCCAGTTTTCCGGGACTCCCATCCGATACGCAGTATTTT. Translated, it gives CASFPGLPSDTQYF.

This chain connects TRBV7-9 to TRBJ1-2, with 10 nucleotides matching TRBD1. The germline gives CDR1 SEHNR, CDR2 FQNEAQ (reference sequence). The V and J ends lost 5 bases and 8 bases, in that order; junction bases with no gene match: 14. The CDR3 consists of 16 residues. In nucleotides, the CDR3 is TGTGCCAGCAGCCTAACCCGAGGAGGGACAGGGGAAGGCTACACCTTC. This translates into CASSLTRGGTGEGYTF.

The J gene is TRBJ1-2, the V gene TRBV18; possibly TRBD1 for D (6 bases). The CDR3 spans 16 residues. V lost 1 base and J 4 bases, leaving 16 bases between the germline ends. Germline V gives CDR1 KGHSH, CDR2 LQKENI. CDR3 nucleotides: TGTGCCAGCTCACCACAAACGTCGACAGGACGCTATGGCTACACCTTC. This encodes CASSPQTSTGRYGYTF. Full variable domain (remainder filled in from reference TRBV18 and TRBJ1-2): NAGVMQNPRHLVRRRGQEARLRCSPMKGHSHVYWYRQLPEEGLKFMVYLQKENIIDESGMPKERFSAEFPKEGPSILRIQQVVRGDSAAYFCASSPQTSTGRYGYTFGSGTRLTVV.

The chain joins TRBV27 to TRBJ2-1, with TRBD1 matching over 10 bases. Trimming removed 5 bases from V and 4 bases from J; junction bases left unmatched: 5. The CDR3 loop spans 15 amino acids. Per germline, CDR1 MNHEY and CDR2 SMNVEV (reference sequence). CDR3 nucleotide sequence: TGTGCCAGCAGTGATCGGACAGGGGGATACAATGAGCAGTTCTTC. Amino acids: CASSDRTGGYNEQFF.

The chain carries TRBV29-1 and TRBJ2-7; D perhaps matches TRBD2 (7 bases). V was pared by 6 bases and J by 1 base, with 22 bases between. Per the germline V gene, CDR1 is SQVTM and CDR2 is ANQGSEA. This CDR3 is 16 amino acids long. The CDR3 DNA reads TGCAGCGTACTACATCGAGGGGGGGTCAATTCCTACGAGCAGTACTTC. It specifies CSVLHRGGVNSYEQYF.

V is TRBV6-1 and J is TRBJ2-3; 9 nucleotides align to TRBD1. The CDR3 is 16 amino acids. V lost 4 bases and J lost 0; bases outside the gene matches: 5. Germline assignment: CDR1 MNHNS and CDR2 SASEGT. The CDR3 sequence is CASSGTGVSSTDTQYF. Here the CDR3 DNA reads TGTGCCAGCAGTGGGACAGGGGTCTCTAGCACAGATACGCAGTATTTT.

This chain links TRBV7-9 with TRBJ2-7, with TRBD2 as a possible D gene (6 bases). Germline V gene lookup returns CDR1 SEHNR and CDR2 FQNEAQ (reference sequence). Trimming took off 1 base at V and 2 bases at J, with 15 bases between the two ends. The CDR3 is 16 amino acids. DNA for the CDR3: TGTGCCAGCAGCTTAGTTGGGCTAGCGAAAACCTACGAGCAGTACTTC. The encoded protein is CASSLVGLAKTYEQYF.

The rearrangement uses TRBV5-6 and TRBJ1-5; possibly TRBD1 for D (6 bases). Trimming left V 1 base short and J 4 bases short, with 12 bases between. Germline assignment: CDR1 SGHDT and CDR2 YYEEEE. The CDR3 sequence is 15 residues long. CDR3 DNA sequence: TGTGCCAGCAGCTTGTTTGCAGGGGATAATCAGCCCCAGCATTTT. Translating gives CASSLFAGDNQPQHF.

This chain joins TRBV5-1 and TRBJ2-7, with a possible D match to TRBD1 (6 bases). The CDR3 has 15 amino acids. The V gene lost 0 bases and the J gene lost 1 base, with 11 bases spanning the gap. Germline V gene lookup returns CDR1 SGHRS and CDR2 YFSETQ. The CDR3 DNA is TGCGCCAGCAGCTTGGGAGCCGGGACATCCTACGAGCAGTACTTC. This sequence encodes CASSLGAGTSYEQYF.

This rearrangement joins TRBV4-1 to TRBJ1-4; the match to TRBD1 covers 7 bases. The CDR3 totals 16 residues. V dropped 3 bases and J dropped 4; count of bases not matched to a gene: 8. CDR1 and CDR2 from the germline V gene are MGHRA and YSYEKL. CDR3 in DNA: TGCGCCAGCAGCCACACCATCCGGGACAGTAATGAAAAACTGTTTTTT. This codes for CASSHTIRDSNEKLFF.

The chain carries TRBV19 and TRBJ2-3; maybe TRBD2 (6 bases). V was pared by 5 bases and J by 2 bases, with 14 bases between. The CDR3 totals 15 residues. CDR1 is LNHDA and CDR2 is SQIVND in the germline V gene (reference sequence). The CDR3 nucleotides are TGTGCCAGTAGTGCCCGGGACTTAAACACAGATACGCAGTATTTT. This translates into CASSARDLNTDTQYF. Looking up the rest from reference TRBV19 and TRBJ2-3 gives the full variable domain: DGGITQSPKYLFRKEGQNVTLSCEQNLNHDAMYWYRQDPGQGLRLIYYSQIVNDFQKGDIAEGYSVSREKKESFPLTVTSAQKNPTAFYLCASSARDLNTDTQYFGPGTRLTVL.

This clone was seen a handful of times. The chain employs TRBV5-1 and TRBJ2-7, with TRBD2 as a possible D gene (5 bases). Trimming removed 4 bases at V and 0 bases at J, with 14 bases between. The CDR3 has 15 residues. Per germline, CDR1 SGHRS and CDR2 YFSETQ. Here the CDR3 reads CASSRGIASSYEQYF. The CDR3 DNA follows: TGCGCCAGCAGCCGCGGAATAGCGAGCTCCTACGAGCAGTACTTC.

The chain uses TRBV14 and TRBJ2-7, with 8 bases that match TRBD1. This CDR3 has 14 amino acids. V lost 2 bases to trimming and J lost 0 bases; unmatched junction nucleotides: 0. Germline assignment: CDR1 SGHDN and CDR2 FVKESK. The CDR3 spells CASSQQGASYEQYF. CDR3 bases: TGTGCCAGCAGCCAACAGGGGGCCTCCTACGAGCAGTACTTC.

The chain combines TRBV30 with TRBJ1-6; 7 bases agree with TRBD1. With 5 bases clipped from V and 8 bases from J, the junction kept 3 bases outside the gene matches. Germline V gene sequence: CDR1 GTSNPN, CDR2 SVGIG (reference sequence). CDR3 length equals 12 residues. The CDR3 protein is CAWGQEDSPLHF. The CDR3 DNA reads as TGTGCCTGGGGACAGGAGGATTCACCCCTCCACTTT.

The chain recombines TRBV6-1 with TRBJ2-7; 7 bases agree with TRBD1. The CDR3 contains 12 residues. With V trimmed by 5 bases and J by 12 bases, 10 bases remained unmatched. In germline, CDR1 is MNHNS, CDR2 SASEGT. The CDR3 protein is CASSQTDRERYF. For the CDR3, the DNA is TGTGCCAGCAGTCAGACTGACAGGGAAAGGTACTTC.

A word on this clone: A read error may account for a junction end that differs from germline. V is TRBV7-2 and J is TRBJ1-5; 8 bases map to TRBD1. Looked up from germline, CDR1 is SGHTA and CDR2 is FQGNSA. The CDR3 has 16 amino acids. CDR3 sequence reads: CASSRGTGFGNPPQHF. As DNA, the CDR3 is TGTGCCAGCAGCCGCGGGACAGGATTTGGGAATCCGCCCCAGCATTTT.

The gene calls are TRBV25-1 and TRBJ1-2, with 10 positions matching TRBD1. Trimming at V came to 3 bases and at J to 11 bases, leaving 9 bases not matched to a gene. Per the germline V gene, CDR1 is MGHDK and CDR2 is SYGVNS. This CDR3 has 14 residues. Here the CDR3 reads CASSDSGTGEGYTF. CDR3 DNA: TGTGCCAGCAGTGATTCCGGGACAGGGGAGGGATACACCTTC.

The chain couples TRBV4-1 to TRBJ2-7; a possible D gene is TRBD1 (6 bases). Looked up from germline, CDR1 is MGHRA and CDR2 is YSYEKL. The CDR3 contains 18 residues. Trimming cost V 1 base and J 3 bases, with 22 bases left between them. This chain's CDR3 is CASSQATPSGTTGYEQYF. CDR3 nucleotides: TGCGCCAGCAGCCAAGCTACCCCTTCCGGGACAACCGGCTACGAGCAGTACTTC.

This clone was seen only once. The chain has TRBV5-1 and TRBJ2-5; no clear D gene. Germline lookup yields CDR1 SGHRS and CDR2 YFSETQ. The CDR3 contains 14 residues. Trimming took off 0 bases at V and 1 base at J, with 7 bases between the two ends. CDR3 residues: CASSLVRTQETQYF. The CDR3, as DNA: TGCGCCAGCAGCTTGGTTAGAACCCAAGAGACCCAGTACTTC.